The subject of this entry is one T cell receptor (beta chain). The antigen is unknown. The J segment lost 6 bases and the V segment lost 6 bases, leaving 5 bases of the junction unmatched. The CDR3 is made up of 14 amino acids. Germline V CDR1 and CDR2: MDHEN, SYDVKM. This specimen comes from a study of cytomegalovirus exposure and HLA in healthy donors. For the study at large: The platform used for the 120 validation repertoires matched that of the roughly 700 first-cohort repertoires, a later analysis reported. Study results and caveats: Confirmation was obtained in vitro that three CMV-associated chains are specific for CMV antigens. The study put 150 to 200 TCR beta chains on its list as cytomegalovirus-associated.

Assay: immunoSEQ multiplex PCR; the TCRdb copy retains only in-frame clones and omits some. The profile covers 100,000 to 150,000 clones, with around 90% appearing a single time and 1.5% to 2.5% taken by the ten largest. The sequence derives from a woman under 30 in good health and CMV-seronegative. The chain recombines TRBV28 with TRBJ2-1; 10 bases match TRBD2. Sequenced material: PBMCs. The CDR3 sequence: CASSLAGVANEQFF. The CDR3 coding sequence is TGTGCCAGCAGCCTAGCGGGAGTTGCCAATGAGCAGTTCTTC.